These T cell receptor beta chains were read from a single sample in a study of blood T cell repertoires in COVID-19. Clones were read by immunoSEQ multiplex PCR, and TCRdb kept only the in-frame ones, dropping some. The sample shows about 340,000 clones, more than 85% of them seen only once. The material sequenced was PBMCs or T cells enriched from blood (not recorded which). The receptors here all came from a woman aged 30 to 39 who had recovered from COVID-19. The CDR3 runs from the conserved cysteine through the conserved F or W. D genes are given only for firm matches. The listing skips clone size in some rows; elsewhere it reads once, few, many or a size class.

CDR3 | DNA | J | V | size | D
CASSPQGPGVTYEQYF | TGCGCCAGCAGCCCTCAGGGGCCAGGAGTTACCTACGAGCAGTACTTC | TRBJ2-7 | TRBV5-1 | NA | NA
CASSPWREETQYF | TGTGCCAGCTCACCTTGGAGGGAAGAGACCCAGTACTTC | TRBJ2-5 | TRBV18 | NA | NA
CASGFATLTGEETQYF | TGTGCTAGTGGTTTCGCCACACTGACAGGGGAGGAGACCCAGTACTTC | TRBJ2-5 | TRBV12-5 | NA | TRBD1
CAWSVLTTDTQYF | TGTGCCTGGAGTGTACTCACCACAGATACGCAGTATTTT | TRBJ2-3 | TRBV30 | NA | NA
CASGTGNYNEQFF | TGTGCCAGCGGGACAGGGAACTACAATGAGCAGTTCTTC | TRBJ2-1 | TRBV7-3 | NA | TRBD1
CSALRGTEAFF | TGCAGCGCCTTAAGGGGTACTGAAGCTTTCTTT | TRBJ1-1 | TRBV29-1 | NA | NA
CASSLAMNTEAFF | TGTGCCAGCAGCTTAGCCATGAACACTGAAGCTTTCTTT | TRBJ1-1 | TRBV7-2 | NA | NA
CASSLMDLETQYF | TGTGCCAGCAGCTTAATGGACTTGGAGACCCAGTACTTC | TRBJ2-5 | TRBV7-9 | NA | NA
CASSRSSYNEQFF | TGTGCCAGCTCCCGTAGCTCCTACAATGAGCAGTTCTTC | TRBJ2-1 | TRBV18 | NA | NA
CASSIQVPGNSPLHF | TGTGCCAGTAGTATCCAGGTACCGGGGAATTCACCCCTCCACTTT | TRBJ1-6 | TRBV19 | NA | NA
CASSLLQHNEQFF | TGTGCCAGCAGTTTATTACAGCACAATGAGCAGTTCTTC | TRBJ2-1 | TRBV28 | once | NA
CASSLDSGPDYGYTF | TGTGCCAGCAGCTTAGACAGCGGACCTGACTATGGCTACACCTTC | TRBJ1-2 | TRBV11-2 | NA | NA
CASSLAGRYNEQFF | TGTGCCAGCAGCTTGGCCGGGAGATACAATGAGCAGTTCTTC | TRBJ2-1 | TRBV5-4 | NA | NA
CSASSGGAWTGELFF | TGCAGCGCCAGTAGCGGGGGGGCCTGGACCGGGGAGCTGTTTTTT | TRBJ2-2 | TRBV20-1 | NA | TRBD2
CASSQDPPGGWLNTGELFF | TGCGCCAGCAGCCAAGATCCCCCGGGTGGGTGGTTGAACACCGGGGAGCTGTTTTTT | TRBJ2-2 | TRBV4-3 | NA | NA
CSAGDTDTQYF | TGCAGCGCCGGGGACACAGATACGCAGTATTTT | TRBJ2-3 | TRBV29-1 | NA | NA
CASSQPTSSGNTIYF | TGCGCCAGCAGCCAACCGACAAGCTCTGGAAACACCATATATTTT | TRBJ1-3 | TRBV4-1 | NA | NA
CASSPSGISGYTF | TGTGCCAGCAGCCCTTCAGGGATCTCTGGCTACACCTTC | TRBJ1-2 | TRBV3-1/TRBV3-2 | NA | NA
CASSFRFHQPQHF | TGTGCCAGCAGTTTCAGGTTTCATCAGCCCCAGCATTTT | TRBJ1-5 | TRBV28 | once | NA
CASSLVSGGGQPQHF | TGTGCCAGCAGCTTGGTGTCCGGGGGTGGGCAGCCCCAGCATTTT | TRBJ1-5 | TRBV5-5 | NA | NA
CASSPAGRYNSPLHF | TGTGCCAGCTCACCGGCAGGGCGATATAATTCACCCCTCCACTTT | TRBJ1-6 | TRBV18 | few | NA
CASSPRDRAYEQYF | TGTGCCAGCAGCCCCCGGGACAGGGCCTACGAGCAGTACTTC | TRBJ2-7 | TRBV7-6 | NA | TRBD1
CASSLSGKETQYF | TGTGCCAGCAGCTTAAGCGGGAAAGAGACCCAGTACTTC | TRBJ2-5 | TRBV11-2 | NA | TRBD2
CASNPGDLSGNTIYF | TGTGCCAGCAACCCGGGGGACCTCTCTGGAAACACCATATATTTT | TRBJ1-3 | TRBV28 | NA | NA
CASSLSRQGGYTF | TGTGCCAGCAGTTTGTCCCGACAGGGCGGCTACACCTTC | TRBJ1-2 | TRBV28 | NA | TRBD1
CASSLLAVRVYADTGELFF | TGTGCCAGTAGTCTTTTGGCTGTCCGGGTATACGCGGACACCGGGGAGCTGTTTTTT | TRBJ2-2 | TRBV19 | NA | NA
CASIPLSGNSYEQYF | TGTGCCAGCATCCCGCTTAGCGGGAACTCCTACGAGCAGTACTTC | TRBJ2-7 | TRBV6-5 | NA | TRBD2
CASSLGGRIRRDEKLFF | TGTGCCAGCAGCTTAGGAGGGAGAATCCGTAGGGATGAAAAACTGTTTTTT | TRBJ1-4 | TRBV7-8 | NA | NA
CAGGGGTDTQYF | TGTGCCGGCGGGGGGGGCACAGATACGCAGTATTTT | TRBJ2-3 | TRBV7-8 | NA | TRBD2
CASSDSGFYGYTF | TGTGCCAGCAGTGATTCAGGGTTCTATGGCTACACCTTC | TRBJ1-2 | TRBV12-3/TRBV12-4 | NA | NA
CASSETTGTNEKLFF | TGTGCCAGCAGTGAGACGACAGGGACTAATGAAAAACTGTTTTTT | TRBJ1-4 | TRBV2 | once | TRBD1
CASTGGNTEAFF | TGTGCCAGTACCGGCGGGAACACTGAAGCTTTCTTT | TRBJ1-1 | TRBV19 | NA | NA
CAIRPGGANTEAFF | TGTGCCATCAGACCAGGGGGCGCGAACACTGAAGCTTTCTTT | TRBJ1-1 | TRBV10-3 | NA | TRBD1
CAIMAGETYEQYF | TGTGCCATCATGGCAGGGGAAACCTACGAGCAGTACTTC | TRBJ2-7 | TRBV10-3 | NA | NA
CASSSSQGSYEQYF | TGTGCCAGTAGTTCTTCACAGGGTTCCTACGAGCAGTACTTC | TRBJ2-7 | TRBV19 | NA | NA
CASSPGQGLEKLFF | TGTGCCAGCAGCCCGGGACAGGGGTTGGAAAAACTGTTTTTT | TRBJ1-4 | TRBV4-2 | NA | TRBD1
CASSGDPNVLRDTQYF | TGTGCCAGCAGCGGCGACCCGAACGTACTCAGGGATACGCAGTATTTT | TRBJ2-3 | TRBV9 | NA | NA
CASSPGNRGRENSPLHF | TGCGCCAGCAGTCCCGGGAACAGGGGGCGCGAAAATTCACCCCTCCACTTT | TRBJ1-6 | TRBV23-1 | NA | TRBD1
CASSPRQGTAGANVLTF | TGTGCCAGCAGCCCCCGACAGGGTACGGCTGGGGCCAACGTCCTGACTTTC | TRBJ2-6 | TRBV14 | NA | TRBD1
CASSRRTRDSQETQYF | TGTGCCAGCTCACGCCGAACTCGGGACAGCCAAGAGACCCAGTACTTC | TRBJ2-5 | TRBV18 | NA | TRBD1
CASSLESGRVDGYTF | TGTGCCAGCAGCTTAGAAAGCGGTCGGGTGGATGGCTACACCTTC | TRBJ1-2 | TRBV7-2 | NA | NA
CASSPIQAEETQYF | TGTGCCAGCTCACCAATACAGGCCGAAGAGACCCAGTACTTC | TRBJ2-5 | TRBV18 | NA | NA
CASSFGTSAYEQYF | TGTGCCAGCAGTTTCGGGACTAGCGCATACGAGCAGTACTTC | TRBJ2-7 | TRBV27 | NA | TRBD2